This entry lists 9 T cell receptor beta chains sequenced from one sample in a study of identical twins. TCRdb analysed the 5' RACE reads with MiXCR anew, one entry per CDR3 protein. The sample lists 650,000 to 750,000 distinct CDR3 sequences, over 20% occurring once. The sample was also linked to a second study, of T cells expressing NK-cell markers.

The sample was PBMCs. These receptors all come from a woman younger than 30 in good health.

This clonotype was seen only a few times. V is TRBV7-9 and J is TRBJ2-3; possible D gene TRBD2, 6 bases. V shed 1 base and J shed 2 bases, with 10 bases lying between them. The CDR3 loop spans 15 amino acids. Germline V gives CDR1 SEHNR, CDR2 FQNEAQ (reference sequence). The CDR3 DNA reads as TGTGCCAGCAGCTTAGTTACACTAGCCACAGATACGCAGTATTTT. The encoded protein is CASSLVTLATDTQYF.

This clonotype was counted a few times. The chain recombines TRBV19 with TRBJ1-6, with 7 bases that match TRBD1. CDR3 size: 15 residues. Germline V gene lookup returns CDR1 LNHDA and CDR2 SQIVND (reference sequence). V lost 3 bases and J lost 6; bases outside the gene matches: 5. CDR3 region: CASSITGASNSPLHF. In DNA, the CDR3 is TGTGCCAGTAGTATTACAGGGGCGAGTAATTCACCCCTCCACTTT.

This clonotype was recorded a few times. The V call is TRBV6-6, the J call TRBJ2-3; 8 bases line up with TRBD1. V lost 5 bases to trimming and J lost 4 bases; unmatched junction nucleotides: 2. This CDR3 comprises 13 residues. Per germline, CDR1 MNHNY and CDR2 SVGAGI (reference sequence). The CDR3 DNA reads as TGTGCCAGCAGTCAACAGGGGGCAGATACGCAGTATTTT. Translating it yields CASSQQGADTQYF.

The CDR3 DNA reads TGTGCCACCCCAACGGGGCAAGAGACCCAGTACTTC. Translating gives CATPTGQETQYF. The chain joins TRBV7-9 to TRBJ2-5, with a weak D call TRBD2 (5 bases). V was trimmed by 10 bases and J by 2 bases, leaving 11 bases between them. The CDR3 loop spans 12 amino acids. Germline CDR1 SEHNR, CDR2 FQNEAQ (reference sequence).

This clonotype was seen only a few times. The chain has TRBV20-1 and TRBJ2-5; D gene uncertain. V lost 0 bases, J lost 2 bases, and 7 bases lay in between. The germline V gene has CDR1 DFQATT and CDR2 SNEGSKA (reference sequence). The CDR3 is made up of 13 amino acids. The CDR3 is CSARDKPQETQYF. CDR3 coding DNA: TGCAGTGCTAGAGATAAACCTCAAGAGACCCAGTACTTC.

The V call is TRBV12-3 or TRBV12-4, the J call TRBJ2-3, with D perhaps matching TRBD2 (5 bases). The CDR3 is made up of 15 amino acids. The ends were cut back, 6 bases at V and 4 bases at J, with 17 bases in the middle. CDR3 in amino acids: CASSLDGNGADTQYF. The CDR3 DNA follows: TGTGCCAGCAGCCTGGACGGGAACGGGGCAGATACGCAGTATTTT.

The gene calls are TRBV2 and TRBJ2-3, with D tentatively TRBD1 or TRBD2 (5 bases each). Trimming stripped 6 bases from V and 3 bases from J, with 16 bases between. Germline CDR1 and CDR2: SNHLY and FYNNEI. The CDR3 loop spans 15 amino acids. CDR3 region: CASRGPIYRTDTQYF. In DNA form, the CDR3 reads TGTGCCAGCAGGGGACCCATTTACAGGACAGATACGCAGTATTTT. Combining the CDR3 with reference TRBV2 and TRBJ2-3 gives the whole variable domain EPEVTQTPSHQVTQMGQEVILRCVPISNHLYFYWYRQILGQKVEFLVSFYNNEISEKSEIFDDQFSVERPDGSNFTLKIRSTKLEDSAMYFCASRGPIYRTDTQYFGPGTRLTVL.

This clonotype was recorded at least ten times. The chain links TRBV15 to TRBJ2-3, with D perhaps matching TRBD1 (6 bases). The CDR3 runs 13 residues. The ends were cut back, 7 bases at V and 6 bases at J, with 14 bases in the middle. Germline V gene data show CDR1 as LNHNV and CDR2 as YYDKDF (reference sequence). The CDR3 is CATNGRGFDTQYF. CDR3 sequence (DNA): TGTGCCACCAACGGCAGGGGATTTGATACGCAGTATTTT.

The chain links TRBV6-5 to TRBJ2-7; the match to TRBD1 covers 9 bases. Germline CDR1 is MNHEY and CDR2 is SVGAGI. This CDR3 spans 14 amino acids. With V trimmed by 4 bases and J by 7 bases, 8 bases remained unmatched. CDR3 region: CASSSRDRAGEQYF. The DNA for the CDR3 is TGTGCCAGCAGTTCTCGGGACAGGGCGGGGGAGCAGTACTTC.